The entry below gives a single TCR beta chain sequence along with its context. Antigen: not known. CDR3 length equals 15 residues. Trimming removed 2 bases at V and 4 bases at J, with 17 bases between. Germline loops: CDR1 DFQATT, CDR2 SNEGSKA (reference sequence). The sample originates from a study of T cells after yellow fever vaccination. Study-level background: Libraries from low-cell-number fractions were prepared with the SMART-Seq v4 Ultra Low Input RNA kit. Study results and caveats: The secondary response peaked faster, at day 5 versus 15, but was weaker.

TCRdb ran MiXCR on the 5' RACE reads and lists one entry per CDR3 protein. This sample has roughly 74,000 distinct CDR3 sequences, with 7.1% found just once. V is TRBV20-1 and J is TRBJ1-2; no clear D. The clonotype was recovered from a man younger than 35 who received the YFV17D yellow fever vaccine. The sequenced sample was CD8+ T cells sorted from PBMCs, obtained 5 days after the first yellow fever vaccination. The CDR3 sequence is CSARSTKEVGYGYTF. As DNA, the CDR3 is TGCAGTGCTAGATCCACCAAGGAAGTGGGCTATGGCTACACCTTC.